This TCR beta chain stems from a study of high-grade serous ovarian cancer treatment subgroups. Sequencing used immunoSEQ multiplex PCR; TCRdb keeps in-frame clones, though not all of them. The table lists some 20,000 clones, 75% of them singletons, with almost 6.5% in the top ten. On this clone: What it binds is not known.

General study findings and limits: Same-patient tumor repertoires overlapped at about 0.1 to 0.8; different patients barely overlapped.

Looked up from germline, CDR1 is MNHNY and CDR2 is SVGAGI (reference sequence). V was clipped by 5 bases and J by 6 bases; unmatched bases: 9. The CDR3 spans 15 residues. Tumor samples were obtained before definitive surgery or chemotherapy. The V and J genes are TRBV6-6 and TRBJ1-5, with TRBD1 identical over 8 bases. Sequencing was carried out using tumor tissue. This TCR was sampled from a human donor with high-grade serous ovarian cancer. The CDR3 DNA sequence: TGTGCCAGCAGTACCTCAGGGGGCCAGGGTCAGCCCCAGCATTTT. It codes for CASSTSGGQGQPQHF.